Listed here are 9 T cell receptor beta chains from one sample, sequenced in a study of blood T cell repertoires in COVID-19. The method was immunoSEQ multiplex PCR; TCRdb's version includes in-frame clones alone and lacks a portion of them. The sample lists roughly 180,000 clones; roughly nine tenths were seen once. Sequencing was performed on peripheral blood. These receptors came from a young man with acute or convalescent COVID-19.

The chain recombines TRBV7-6 with TRBJ1-1, with 7 nucleotides matching TRBD1. The ends lost 5 bases at V and 4 bases at J; junction bases unmatched: 4. The CDR3 spans 13 residues. In germline, CDR1 is SGHVS, CDR2 FNYEAQ. The CDR3 reads CASSRQGATEAFF. In nucleotides, the CDR3 is TGTGCCAGCAGCAGACAGGGTGCCACTGAAGCTTTCTTT.

There are a few counts of this clone. This chain joins TRBV5-1 and TRBJ1-2, with 10 bases fitting TRBD1. This CDR3 is built from 15 residues. The V gene's germline CDR1 is SGHRS and CDR2 YFSETQ. V lost 4 bases and J lost 1; bases outside the gene matches: 4. The CDR3 loop is CASSERTGGNYGYTF. The CDR3 region has the DNA TGCGCCAGCAGCGAACGGACAGGGGGTAACTATGGCTACACCTTC.

CDR3 in amino acids: CASSPGQWNTEAFF. DNA of the CDR3: TGCGCCAGCAGCCCCGGACAGTGGAACACTGAAGCTTTCTTT. The J gene is TRBJ1-1, the V gene TRBV5-1; D is perhaps TRBD1 (6 bases). Germline values: CDR1 SGHRS, CDR2 YFSETQ. The CDR3 is made up of 14 amino acids. Trimming removed 4 bases from V and 1 base from J, with 11 bases in between.

The chain is built from TRBV12-3 or TRBV12-4 and TRBJ1-2; 10 bases match TRBD1. Germline trimming cut 5 bases from V and 8 bases from J; bases unmatched to any gene: 5. This CDR3 comprises 13 residues. CDR3 sequence: CASSARQGAGYTF. CDR3 DNA: TGTGCCAGCAGTGCCAGACAGGGGGCGGGCTACACCTTC.

The chain recombines TRBV28 with TRBJ2-3; D is unclear. This CDR3 is built from 14 residues. The ends were cut back, 5 bases at V and 3 bases at J, with 12 bases in the middle. The germline V gene encodes CDR1 MDHEN and CDR2 SYDVKM. CDR3 nucleotide sequence: TGTGCCAGCAGTCCCGTCGGGTGGACAGATACGCAGTATTTT. Residues: CASSPVGWTDTQYF.

The genes are TRBV6-4 and TRBJ2-3, with 10 bases identical to TRBD2. The V gene end was trimmed by 2 bases and the J gene end by 4 bases; junction bases not matched to a gene: 0. CDR1 MRHNA and CDR2 SNTAGT come from the germline V gene. This CDR3 has 14 amino acids. CDR3 in amino acids: CASSDSGGADTQYF. The DNA of the CDR3 is TGTGCCAGCAGTGACAGCGGGGGGGCAGATACGCAGTATTTT.

This clone was observed once. This chain uses TRBV19 with TRBJ1-2; TRBD1 might be the D (6 bases). The CDR3 has 12 residues. Per germline, CDR1 LNHDA and CDR2 SQIVND (reference sequence). V was trimmed by 6 bases and J by 4 bases, leaving 9 bases between them. The CDR3 sequence: CASSLTGYGYTF. CDR3 DNA: TGTGCCAGTAGCCTGACAGGCTATGGCTACACCTTC.

V and J are TRBV5-6 and TRBJ1-6, with 9 bases matching TRBD1. There are 16 residues in the CDR3. V trimming: 5 bases; J trimming: 6 bases; junction bases outside the gene matches: 9. Germline-derived CDR1 and CDR2 are SGHDT and YYEEEE. The DNA of the CDR3 is TGTGCCAGCAGTTATACAGGGGGCCTTTTTAATTCACCCCTCCACTTT. This encodes CASSYTGGLFNSPLHF.

The chain combines TRBV29-1 with TRBJ1-2, with D possibly matching TRBD1 (6 bases). Germline V gene data show CDR1 as SQVTM and CDR2 as ANQGSEA. The CDR3 extends over 12 amino acids. V lost 7 bases and J lost 4, with 13 bases in between. CDR3 loop: CSAHGTTYGYTF. Here the CDR3 DNA reads TGCAGCGCCCACGGGACAACCTATGGCTACACCTTC.